One and the same sample provided the 17 T cell receptor beta chains below, sequenced in a study of T cells in Graves' hyperthyroidism and ophthalmopathy. Template material for amplifying TCR beta CDR3 regions consisted of RNA transcripts. Researchers ran a first-round RT-PCR on the TCR CDR3 using the HTBI primer set. TCRdb reprocessed the multiplex PCR reads with MiXCR, giving one entry per CDR3 protein. The sample has about 520,000 distinct CDR3 sequences, roughly 25% seen once. Source material: blood. All receptors come from a woman under 40 with Graves' ophthalmopathy.

This clonotype was counted a few times. The chain is built from TRBV7-9 and TRBJ2-2; D unresolved. The V gene lost 3 bases and the J gene lost 5 bases, with 7 bases spanning the gap. Per the germline V gene, CDR1 is SEHNR and CDR2 is FQNEAQ (reference sequence). The CDR3 runs 13 residues. As DNA, the CDR3 is TGTGCCAGCAGCTTCTCTCCGACCGGGGAGCTGTTTTTT. The encoded protein is CASSFSPTGELFF.

This rearrangement joins TRBV28 to TRBJ2-7, with TRBD1 as a possible D gene (5 bases). CDR3 size: 15 residues. The V and J ends lost 3 bases and 4 bases respectively, with 16 bases between them. Per the germline V gene, CDR1 is MDHEN and CDR2 is SYDVKM. The CDR3 nucleotides are TGTGCCAGCAGTTTTACTGGTAGGGCAGGGTACGAGCAGTACTTC. Residues: CASSFTGRAGYEQYF.

Many counts were recorded for this clonotype. This rearrangement joins TRBV6-2 or TRBV6-3 to TRBJ1-5, with TRBD1 matching over 7 bases. Germline-derived CDR1 and CDR2 are MNHEY and SVGEGT. The V segment lost 10 bases and the J segment 4 bases; nucleotides outside the gene matches: 4. The CDR3 is 12 residues long. For the CDR3, the DNA is TGTGCCATCAGACAGGGAAATCAGCCCCAGCATTTT. Translating gives CAIRQGNQPQHF.

This clonotype was observed a few times. At one of its ends the junction is not consistent with the germline gene, which may arise from a read error. J is TRBJ2-4 and V is TRBV7-8, with TRBD2 as a possible D gene (7 bases). The CDR3 is 15 residues long. Germline CDR1 reads SGHVS; CDR2 reads FQNEAQ. Written as DNA, the CDR3 is TGTGCCAGCAGCTTAGTGGGGGGGGGCGGAAACATTAAGTACTTC. Translation gives CASSLVGGGGNIKYF.

The chain combines TRBV30 with TRBJ2-7, with TRBD2 matching over 9 bases. Per germline, CDR1 GTSNPN and CDR2 SVGIG (reference sequence). The CDR3 runs to 14 residues. With V trimmed by 5 bases and J by 0 bases, 5 bases remained unmatched. In DNA, the CDR3 is TGTGCCTGGTCTGGTAGCGGGAGCTCCTACGAGCAGTACTTC. Amino acids: CAWSGSGSSYEQYF.

The rearrangement links TRBV28 to TRBJ2-7; D assignment may be TRBD1 or TRBD2 (5 bases each). The CDR3 loop spans 12 amino acids. Germline assignment: CDR1 MDHEN and CDR2 SYDVKM. Trimming shortened V by 7 bases and J by 2 bases, and 9 bases separated the two germline ends. The CDR3: CASMGPPYEQYF. CDR3 sequence (DNA): TGTGCCAGCATGGGACCTCCCTACGAGCAGTACTTC.

This clonotype showed up many times. The rearrangement joins TRBV6-1 to TRBJ2-2; TRBD1 matches at 7 bases. Germline CDR1 MNHNS, CDR2 SASEGT. V shed 5 bases and J 7 bases; nucleotides not matched to a gene: 10. This CDR3 is 15 amino acids long. The CDR3 nucleotides are TGTGCCAGCAGTCTAGACAGGGCACCCAGCGGGGAGCTGTTTTTT. Its protein product is CASSLDRAPSGELFF.

In the case of this clonotype: One junction end disagrees with the germline gene, perhaps due to a read error. This chain uses TRBV7-2 with TRBJ2-6, with D tentatively TRBD1 or TRBD2 (5 bases each). The CDR3 is 20 residues long. Germline CDR1 reads SGHTA; CDR2 reads FQGNSA. CDR3 bases: TGTGCCAGCAGGGCCGGGACGGAAGGGAAAATCGAATCTGAGGCCAACGTCCTGACTTTC. As protein: CASRAGTEGKIESEANVLTF.

This clonotype has more than one count but fewer than ten. Here the CDR3 reads CASSLARSRGETQYF. The CDR3 DNA reads as TGTGCCAGCAGTTTGGCGCGGTCGAGGGGGGAGACCCAGTACTTC. The V and J genes are TRBV6-5 and TRBJ2-5, with D possibly matching TRBD1 (6 bases). The V and J ends lost 4 bases and 5 bases respectively, with 17 bases between them. CDR1 is MNHEY and CDR2 is SVGAGI in the germline V gene. The CDR3 loop spans 15 amino acids.

This clonotype was seen a few times. Possible read error: a much larger clone is one base away. The J gene is TRBJ1-5, the V gene TRBV15, with D hard to call. The CDR3 consists of 13 residues. Germline V CDR1 and CDR2: LNHNV, YYDKDF (reference sequence). V lost 0 bases, J lost 3 bases, and 3 bases lay in between. CDR3 in amino acids: CATSRDLNQPQHF. The CDR3 DNA follows: TGTGCCACCAGCAGAGATCTCAATCAGCCCCAGCATTTT.

This clonotype was seen at least ten times. The J gene is TRBJ2-7, the V gene TRBV7-2, with D unclear. Trimming took off 0 bases at V and 0 bases at J, with 6 bases between the two ends. Germline assignment: CDR1 SGHTA and CDR2 FQGNSA. CDR3 length equals 14 residues. In DNA form, the CDR3 reads TGTGCCAGCAGCTTAGCTGGCGACTCCTACGAGCAGTACTTC. Protein product: CASSLAGDSYEQYF.

This clonotype appeared many times. The CDR3 sequence is CASSPDGKARGELFF. CDR3 coding DNA: TGTGCCAGCAGCCCAGACGGGAAGGCTCGGGGGGAGCTGTTTTTT. This chain links TRBV7-2 with TRBJ2-2, with D possibly matching TRBD2 (5 bases). Germline values: CDR1 SGHTA, CDR2 FQGNSA. The CDR3 is 15 residues long. Between the trimmed V and J ends, which lost 5 bases and 8 bases, there was a span of 18 bases.

The V and J genes are TRBV12-3 or TRBV12-4 and TRBJ1-2; D call uncertain. CDR3 size: 13 residues. V dropped 0 bases and J dropped 8 bases, with 10 bases sitting between them. CDR3 bases: TGTGCCAGCAGTTTAGCGGGAGGAGGAGGCTACACCTTC. This sequence encodes CASSLAGGGGYTF.

This clonotype was seen a handful of times. This chain links TRBV6-2 or TRBV6-3 with TRBJ1-1; D unresolved. The germline V and J ends were trimmed by 2 bases and 11 bases, with 12 bases remaining between them. Germline CDR1 reads MNHEY; CDR2 reads SVGEGT. The CDR3 sequence is 12 residues long. The CDR3 DNA reads TGTGCCAGCAGTTACCTCCGAGAGTTTGCTTTCTTT. This encodes CASSYLREFAFF.

This chain joins TRBV4-1 and TRBJ1-1, with a weak D call TRBD1 (6 bases). The V end was cut by 0 bases, the J end by 0 bases, with 8 bases between. Germline V CDR1 and CDR2: MGHRA, YSYEKL. CDR3 length: 15 amino acids. CDR3 nucleotides: TGCGCCAGCAGCCAAGATGGACAGATGAACACTGAAGCTTTCTTT. This sequence encodes CASSQDGQMNTEAFF.

This chain links TRBV14 with TRBJ1-1; D uncertain. Per the germline V gene, CDR1 is SGHDN and CDR2 is FVKESK. V was trimmed by 4 bases and J by 6 bases, leaving 12 bases between them. CDR3 length equals 13 residues. The CDR3 region is CASSRFEVAEAFF. Here the CDR3 DNA reads TGTGCCAGCAGCCGTTTTGAGGTCGCTGAAGCTTTCTTT.

This clonotype showed up many times. The chain recombines TRBV28 with TRBJ1-1, with unresolved D. CDR1 and CDR2 from the germline V gene are MDHEN and SYDVKM. The germline V and J ends were trimmed by 2 bases and 7 bases, with 17 bases remaining between them. The CDR3 consists of 15 residues. This CDR3 reads CASSLTVGGRREAFF. The CDR3, as DNA: TGTGCCAGCAGTTTAACCGTGGGCGGTAGGCGTGAAGCTTTCTTT.